The clone carrying this T cell receptor (beta chain) was counted between two and nine times. This CDR3 has 13 amino acids. V dropped 5 bases and J dropped 7 bases, with 15 bases sitting between them. Germline V gives CDR1 MDHEN, CDR2 SYDVKM. This entry comes from a study of cytomegalovirus exposure and HLA in healthy donors. PCR primers comprised 60 Vbeta and 13 Jbeta primers. Profiling relied on immunoSEQ multiplex PCR, and the TCRdb table lists in-frame clones only, not all of them. The table includes hundreds of thousands of clones, approximately 70% detected once. The chain uses TRBV28 and TRBJ2-7; D is ambiguous. Sequenced input: PBMCs. The sequence derives from a female donor in good health and CMV-seronegative. The CDR3 loop is CASSHPHYPEQYF. The CDR3 bases are TGTGCCAGCAGTCACCCCCACTACCCAGAGCAGTACTTC.